The TCR beta chain under discussion was sequenced for a study of regulatory T cells in long-lasting Graves disease. Both iRepertoire HTBI primers and Arm-PCR of CDR3 regions were used to build the TCR beta libraries. TCRdb processed the multiplex PCR reads anew with MiXCR; each CDR3 protein has one entry. The sample yields 350,000 to 450,000 distinct CDR3 sequences, 14% to 15% seen once. J gave up 6 bases and V 3 bases, and 2 bases lay outside the gene matches. Germline assignment: CDR1 DFQATT and CDR2 SNEGSKA (reference sequence). The CDR3 extends over 12 amino acids. Regarding time point: newly diagnosed GD, antithyroid drugs for less than 3 months. Preparation of the TCR library used RNA extracted from PBMCs. Study-wide results and limits: Among samples with persistent disease, TRBV28, TRBJ1-2 and TRBJ2-5 were favored.

The sample holds many counts of this clonotype. Its antigen is undetermined. These same data were also listed under a study on T cells in Graves' hyperthyroidism and ophthalmopathy. That source adds: Using the HTBI primer set, a first-round RT-PCR was run on the TCR CDR3. Blood also held most thyroid clonotypes expanded beyond 0.001.

Sample: peripheral blood mononuclear cells (PBMCs), taken at new diagnosis, from a patient treated with antithyroid drugs. V is TRBV20-1 and J is TRBJ2-7; 10 bases line up with TRBD2. This clonotype was sampled from a woman aged 25 to 39 with Graves disease. The CDR3 spells CSARTSGREQYF. CDR3 in DNA: TGCAGTGCTAGGACTAGCGGGCGCGAGCAGTACTTC.